This T cell receptor beta chain was captured by sequencing in a study of T cell repertoires in cytomegalovirus infection. The germline CDR1 and CDR2 sequences are SGHTA and FQGNSA. This CDR3 spans 14 amino acids. Trimming took 5 bases from V and 4 from J, leaving 14 bases between them. This clonotype appeared many times. TCRdb re-derived calls from the reads in MiXCR, one entry per CDR3 protein. Of about 310,000 distinct CDR3 sequences in the sample, 8% to 10% were seen once. V gene TRBV7-2 combines with J gene TRBJ1-2; no clear D. This receptor was taken from a human donor in good health (CMV status not recorded). Some clones in this sample may be carry-over from other donors' samples. Input material: PBMCs. The CDR3 bases are TGTGCCAGCAGCCCACTTGCCGGGCGCTATGGCTACACCTTC. Translation gives CASSPLAGRYGYTF.